The 10 T cell receptor beta chains reported below all come from one sample, sequenced in a study of blood T cell repertoires in COVID-19. Sequencing was performed with immunoSEQ multiplex PCR; in TCRdb, only in-frame clones are kept and a portion is missing. The sample carries 260,000 or so clones, 85% recorded once. The sequenced material came from PBMCs or T cells enriched from blood (not recorded which). The receptors were sampled from a woman in her fifties or sixties who had recovered from COVID-19.

The CDR3 spells CASSARDSSYEQYF. The CDR3 DNA reads TGTGCCAGCAGTGCCCGGGACAGTTCCTACGAGCAGTACTTC. The chain employs TRBV27 and TRBJ2-7, with 7 positions matching TRBD1. The V gene end was trimmed by 5 bases and the J gene end by 1 base; junction bases not matched to a gene: 5. From germline, CDR1 is MNHEY and CDR2 SMNVEV (reference sequence). This CDR3 comprises 14 residues.

CDR3 sequence: CASSLYLRGGDTGELFF. The CDR3 DNA is TGTGCCAGCAGCTTGTATCTGCGGGGGGGTGACACCGGGGAGCTGTTTTTT. This chain links TRBV5-6 with TRBJ2-2, with 9 bases matching TRBD2. This CDR3 has 17 residues. Germline CDR1 SGHDT, CDR2 YYEEEE. V was pared by 1 base and J by 3 bases, with 7 bases of the junction left unmatched.

CDR3 sequence (DNA): TGTGCCAGCTCCCCTGGACAGGCTGAATGGAACACTGAAGCTTTCTTT. Amino acids: CASSPGQAEWNTEAFF. V usage is TRBV18 and J usage is TRBJ1-1; 7 positions match TRBD1. CDR1 is KGHSH, CDR2 LQKENI, per germline. With V trimmed by 6 bases and J by 1 base, 11 bases remained unmatched. The CDR3 is 16 amino acids.

The chain employs TRBV7-9 and TRBJ2-1; unclear D gene. The CDR3 consists of 14 residues. Trimming removed 1 base from V and 6 bases from J, with 10 bases in between. Germline CDR1 SEHNR, CDR2 FQNEAQ (reference sequence). The DNA of the CDR3 is TGTGCCAGCAGCTTAGGGATGCCAGGCAATGAGCAGTTCTTC. This sequence encodes CASSLGMPGNEQFF.

This clone appeared a few times. V usage is TRBV16 and J usage is TRBJ2-7, with 7 bases aligning to TRBD1. J lost 3 bases, V lost 4 bases, and 9 bases had no gene match. This CDR3 has 15 residues. The germline gives CDR1 KGHSY, CDR2 FQNENV. The DNA for the CDR3 is TGTGCCAGCAGCCCGCGACAGGGCCCCGGCTACGAGCAGTACTTC. It codes for CASSPRQGPGYEQYF.

This clone was detected only once. The chain carries TRBV5-6 and TRBJ1-2, with TRBD1 identical over 7 bases. Germline V gene sequence: CDR1 SGHDT, CDR2 YYEEEE. The trim removed 2 bases at V and 5 bases at J, leaving 15 bases unmatched. There are 17 residues in the CDR3. This chain's CDR3 is CASSLFDRADGIYGYTF. The CDR3 DNA reads TGTGCCAGCAGCTTATTCGACAGGGCCGATGGTATATATGGCTACACCTTC.

The J gene is TRBJ2-2, the V gene TRBV7-3; maybe TRBD1 (6 bases). Germline V CDR1 and CDR2: SGHTA, FQGTGA. The CDR3 is 16 residues long. The V gene lost 5 bases and the J gene lost 0 bases, with 13 bases spanning the gap. CDR3 DNA sequence: TGTGCCAGCAGCCGCCAGGGGATTCCGAACACCGGGGAGCTGTTTTTT. Residues: CASSRQGIPNTGELFF.

This clone has only a few counts. This sequence joins TRBV27 and TRBJ2-2, with TRBD2 matching over 11 bases. This CDR3 comprises 17 residues. With 6 bases clipped from V and 1 base from J, the junction kept 7 bases outside the gene matches. The germline V gene encodes CDR1 MNHEY and CDR2 SMNVEV (reference sequence). The CDR3 spells CASRPRGLAGNTGELFF. The CDR3 DNA sequence: TGTGCCAGCAGGCCGCGTGGACTAGCGGGGAACACCGGGGAGCTGTTTTTT.

The chain combines TRBV24-1 with TRBJ2-2; D gene ambiguous. CDR1 KGHDR and CDR2 SFDVKD come from the germline V gene. Trimming removed 3 bases from V and 6 bases from J, with 10 bases in between. The CDR3 is 14 residues long. For the CDR3, the DNA is TGTGCCACCAGTGATCCCCTTACACCCGGGGAGCTGTTTTTT. Its translation is CATSDPLTPGELFF.

The V gene is TRBV7-3, the J gene TRBJ2-1, with D possibly TRBD1 on 5 matching bases. The CDR3 spans 15 residues. V was pared by 5 bases and J by 2 bases, with 13 bases between. CDR1 SGHTA and CDR2 FQGTGA come from the germline V gene. The DNA of the CDR3 is TGTGCCAGCAGCGACCCGCAGGGTACCTACAATGAGCAGTTCTTC. Protein sequence: CASSDPQGTYNEQFF.